These 11 T cell receptor beta chains came from one sample sequenced in a study of technical replicates of blood from a handful of donors. Measured with immunoSEQ multiplex PCR; TCRdb has only the in-frame clones, and not every one. Here the sample spans tens of thousands of clones, about 90% being singletons. Sequenced material: PBMCs. The receptors here all came from a human donor in good health. Some clones in this sample may be carry-over from other donors' samples.

V gene TRBV14 combines with J gene TRBJ1-6; D gene unclear. V was pared by 1 base and J by 0 bases, with 10 bases between. This CDR3 has 17 amino acids. Germline V gene lookup returns CDR1 SGHDN and CDR2 FVKESK. Here the CDR3 reads CASSQGVLNSYNSPLHF. CDR3 DNA sequence: TGTGCCAGCAGCCAAGGTGTCCTAAACTCCTATAATTCACCCCTCCACTTT.

The V call is TRBV18, the J call TRBJ2-4; 8 bases align to TRBD1. CDR3 size: 13 residues. The ends lost 6 bases at V and 7 bases at J; junction bases unmatched: 5. Germline-derived CDR1 and CDR2 are KGHSH and LQKENI. The CDR3 reads CASSTGQANIQYF. The CDR3, as DNA: TGTGCCAGCTCCACGGGACAGGCGAACATTCAGTACTTC. The full variable domain, completed using reference TRBV18 and TRBJ2-4, is NAGVMQNPRHLVRRRGQEARLRCSPMKGHSHVYWYRQLPEEGLKFMVYLQKENIIDESGMPKERFSAEFPKEGPSILRIQQVVRGDSAAYFCASSTGQANIQYFGAGTRLSVL.

The chain is built from TRBV11-2 and TRBJ2-7, with 7 bases matching TRBD1. V lost 4 bases to trimming and J lost 3 bases; unmatched junction nucleotides: 9. Germline V gene lookup returns CDR1 SGHAT and CDR2 FQNNGV. The CDR3 is 15 residues long. The CDR3 reads CASSSIQGSRYEQYF. CDR3 nucleotide sequence: TGTGCCAGCAGCTCTATACAGGGGTCCCGCTACGAGCAGTACTTC.

The V gene is TRBV19, the J gene TRBJ1-2, with 9 bases identical to TRBD1. V trimming: 5 bases; J trimming: 2 bases; junction bases outside the gene matches: 12. The CDR3 is 17 residues long. Germline V gene data show CDR1 as LNHDA and CDR2 as SQIVND (reference sequence). DNA for the CDR3: TGTGCCAGTAGTTCCCGCGGGACAGGGATATGGAACTATGGCTACACCTTC. This sequence encodes CASSSRGTGIWNYGYTF.

The rearrangement links TRBV9 to TRBJ2-3; 9 bases are shared with TRBD2. Per the germline V gene, CDR1 is SGDLS and CDR2 is YYNGEE. The CDR3 has 19 residues. Trimming took 0 bases from V and 2 from J; bases not matched to a gene: 13. The CDR3 DNA sequence: TGTGCCAGCAGCGTAGTGGACGGGGGAGCGGGGGGTTCCACAGATACGCAGTATTTT. It codes for CASSVVDGGAGGSTDTQYF.

The rearrangement joins TRBV7-6 to TRBJ2-3, with D uncertain. The V and J ends lost 5 bases and 3 bases respectively, with 6 bases between them. The CDR3 totals 12 residues. Germline values: CDR1 SGHVS, CDR2 FNYEAQ. The CDR3 sequence is CASSPGTDTQYF. Here the CDR3 DNA reads TGTGCCAGCAGCCCGGGTACAGATACGCAGTATTTT.

This clone was seen a handful of times. The chain combines TRBV7-3 with TRBJ2-1, with 10 bases aligning to TRBD2. Germline V gives CDR1 SGHTA, CDR2 FQGTGA. With V trimmed by 3 bases and J by 9 bases, 5 bases remained unmatched. The CDR3 is made up of 14 amino acids. The CDR3 here is CASSLASGSSEQFF. The CDR3 nucleotides are TGTGCCAGCAGCTTGGCTAGCGGGAGTAGTGAGCAGTTCTTC.

This clone has a handful of counts. The CDR3 DNA sequence: TGCAGCGCCTCTCGAGACAGGGGGCCTGAAGCTTTCTTT. This encodes CSASRDRGPEAFF. The rearrangement joins TRBV29-1 to TRBJ1-1; 10 positions agree with TRBD1. Trimming at V came to 7 bases and at J to 6 bases, leaving 8 bases not matched to a gene. This CDR3 is 13 amino acids long. Germline CDR1 SQVTM, CDR2 ANQGSEA.

The V call is TRBV4-2, the J call TRBJ2-3; D might be TRBD1 (6 bases). Trimming took off 3 bases at V and 5 bases at J, with 12 bases between the two ends. Germline V lookup: CDR1 LGHNA, CDR2 YNFKEQ. The CDR3 is made up of 14 amino acids. The chain's CDR3 is CASSQAGVRDTQYF. The DNA for the CDR3 is TGTGCCAGCAGCCAGGCAGGGGTGAGAGATACGCAGTATTTT.

A few counts support this clone. This chain joins TRBV18 and TRBJ1-6; weak D call: TRBD1 (6 bases). The CDR3 sequence is 13 residues long. Germline V gene data show CDR1 as KGHSH and CDR2 as LQKENI. The V gene lost 5 bases and the J gene lost 6 bases, with 8 bases spanning the gap. In nucleotides, the CDR3 is TGTGCCAGCTCAATACAGGGTAATTCACCCCTCCACTTT. It translates to CASSIQGNSPLHF.

The chain recombines TRBV2 with TRBJ2-1; 13 bases align to TRBD2. J was trimmed by 8 bases and V by 7 bases; bases with no gene match: 14. Germline CDR1 is SNHLY and CDR2 is FYNNEI. This CDR3 contains 17 residues. The CDR3 region has the DNA TGTGCCAGCACCCTAAAACCGACTAGCGGGAGGCCATATGAGCAGTTCTTC. This translates into CASTLKPTSGRPYEQFF.